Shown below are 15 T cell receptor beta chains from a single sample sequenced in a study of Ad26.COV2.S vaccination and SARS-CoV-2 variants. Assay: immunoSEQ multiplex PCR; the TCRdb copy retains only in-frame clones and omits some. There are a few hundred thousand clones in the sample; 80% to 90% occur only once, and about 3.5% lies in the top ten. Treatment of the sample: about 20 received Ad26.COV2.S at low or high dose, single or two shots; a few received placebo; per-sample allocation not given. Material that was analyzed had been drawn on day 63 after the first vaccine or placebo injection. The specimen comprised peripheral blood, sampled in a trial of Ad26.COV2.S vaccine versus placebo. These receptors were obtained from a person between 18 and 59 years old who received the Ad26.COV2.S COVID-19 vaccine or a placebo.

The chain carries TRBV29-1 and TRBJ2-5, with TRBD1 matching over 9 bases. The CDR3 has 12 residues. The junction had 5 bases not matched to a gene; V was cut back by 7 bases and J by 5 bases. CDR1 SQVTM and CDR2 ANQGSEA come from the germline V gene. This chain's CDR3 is CSAYRGQETQYF. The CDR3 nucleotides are TGCAGCGCTTACAGGGGGCAGGAGACCCAGTACTTC.

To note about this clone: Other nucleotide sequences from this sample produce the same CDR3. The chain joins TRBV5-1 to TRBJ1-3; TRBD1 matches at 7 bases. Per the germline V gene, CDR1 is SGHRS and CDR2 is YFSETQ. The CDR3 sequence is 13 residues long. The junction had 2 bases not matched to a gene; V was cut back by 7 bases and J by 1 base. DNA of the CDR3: TGCGCCAGCTCAGGGGGTTCTGGAAACACCATATATTTT. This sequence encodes CASSGGSGNTIYF.

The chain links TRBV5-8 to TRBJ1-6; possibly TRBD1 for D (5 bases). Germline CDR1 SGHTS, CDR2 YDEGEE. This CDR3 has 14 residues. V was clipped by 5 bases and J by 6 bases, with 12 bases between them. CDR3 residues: CASSYQGPNSPLHF. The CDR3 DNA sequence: TGTGCCAGCAGTTATCAGGGACCTAATTCACCCCTCCACTTT.

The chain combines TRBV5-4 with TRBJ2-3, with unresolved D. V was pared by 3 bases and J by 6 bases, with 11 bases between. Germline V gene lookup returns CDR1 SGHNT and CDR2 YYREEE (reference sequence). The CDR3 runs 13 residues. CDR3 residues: CASSSPVPDTQYF. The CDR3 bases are TGTGCCAGCAGCTCGCCGGTCCCCGATACGCAGTATTTT.

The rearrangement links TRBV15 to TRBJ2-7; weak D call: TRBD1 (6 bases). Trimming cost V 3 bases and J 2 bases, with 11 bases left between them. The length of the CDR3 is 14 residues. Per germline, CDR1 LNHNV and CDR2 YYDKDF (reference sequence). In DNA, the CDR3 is TGTGCCACCAGCAGTTGGGACACTACCTACGAGCAGTACTTC. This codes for CATSSWDTTYEQYF.

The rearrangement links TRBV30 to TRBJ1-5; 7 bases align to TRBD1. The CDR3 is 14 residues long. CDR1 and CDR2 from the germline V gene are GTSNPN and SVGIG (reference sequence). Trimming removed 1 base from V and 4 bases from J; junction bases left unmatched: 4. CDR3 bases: TGTGCCTGGAGTGAAAACAGGGGAAATCAGCCCCAGCATTTT. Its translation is CAWSENRGNQPQHF.

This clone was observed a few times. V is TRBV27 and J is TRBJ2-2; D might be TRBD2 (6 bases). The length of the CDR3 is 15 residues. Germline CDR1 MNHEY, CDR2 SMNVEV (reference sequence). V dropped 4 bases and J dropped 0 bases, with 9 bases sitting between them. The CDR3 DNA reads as TGTGCCAGCAGTTACGGGGGACCGAACACCGGGGAGCTGTTTTTT. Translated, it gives CASSYGGPNTGELFF.

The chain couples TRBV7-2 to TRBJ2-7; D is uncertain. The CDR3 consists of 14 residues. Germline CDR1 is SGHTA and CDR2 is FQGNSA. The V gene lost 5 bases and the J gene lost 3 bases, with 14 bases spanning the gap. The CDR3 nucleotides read TGTGCCAGCAGCCCGGCCGGGCTTAGCTACGAGCAGTACTTC. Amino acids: CASSPAGLSYEQYF.

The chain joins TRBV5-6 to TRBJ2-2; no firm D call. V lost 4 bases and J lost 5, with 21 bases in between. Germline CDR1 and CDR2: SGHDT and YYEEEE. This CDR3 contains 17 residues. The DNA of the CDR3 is TGTGCCAGCAGCCCACCCCGTGGAAGGGTAGGGACCGGGGAGCTGTTTTTT. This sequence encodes CASSPPRGRVGTGELFF.

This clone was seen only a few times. The CDR3 DNA is TGTGCCTGGAGTGGGGCAGGGAGGAACACTGAAGCTTTCTTT. Protein: CAWSGAGRNTEAFF. The rearrangement uses TRBV30 and TRBJ1-1; the D gene is possibly TRBD1 (5 bases). Trimming left V 1 base short and J 1 base short, with 10 bases between. CDR1 is GTSNPN, CDR2 SVGIG, per germline (reference sequence). The CDR3 is 14 residues long.

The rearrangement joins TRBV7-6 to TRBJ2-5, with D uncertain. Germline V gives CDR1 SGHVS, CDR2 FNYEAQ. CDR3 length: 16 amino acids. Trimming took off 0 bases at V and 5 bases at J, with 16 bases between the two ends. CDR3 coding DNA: TGTGCCAGCAGCTTAGCTCGCTTCGAGCGAGAGGAGACCCAGTACTTC. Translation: CASSLARFEREETQYF.

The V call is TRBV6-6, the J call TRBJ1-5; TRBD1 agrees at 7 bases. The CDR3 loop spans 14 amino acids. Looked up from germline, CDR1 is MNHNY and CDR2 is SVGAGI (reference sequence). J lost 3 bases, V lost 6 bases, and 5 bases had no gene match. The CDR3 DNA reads TGTGCCAGCAGGCCGGGACAGCCCAATCAGCCCCAGCATTTT. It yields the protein CASRPGQPNQPQHF.

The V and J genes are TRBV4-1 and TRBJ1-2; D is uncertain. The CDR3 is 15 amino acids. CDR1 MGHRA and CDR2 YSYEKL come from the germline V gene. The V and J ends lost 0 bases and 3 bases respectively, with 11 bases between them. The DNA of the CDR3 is TGCGCCAGCAGCCAAGACAGACTTGTGGACTATGGCTACACCTTC. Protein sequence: CASSQDRLVDYGYTF.

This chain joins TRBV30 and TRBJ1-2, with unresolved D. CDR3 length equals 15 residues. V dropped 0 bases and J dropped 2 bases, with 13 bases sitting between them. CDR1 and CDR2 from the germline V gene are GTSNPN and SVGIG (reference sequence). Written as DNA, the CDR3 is TGTGCCTGGAGTGTACGATCCTACCTAAACTATGGCTACACCTTC. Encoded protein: CAWSVRSYLNYGYTF. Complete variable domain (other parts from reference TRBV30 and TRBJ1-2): SQTIHQWPATLVQPVGSPLSLECTVEGTSNPNLYWYRQAAGRGLQLLFYSVGIGQISSEVPQNLSASRPQDRQFILSSKKLLLSDSGFYLCAWSVRSYLNYGYTFGSGTRLTVV.

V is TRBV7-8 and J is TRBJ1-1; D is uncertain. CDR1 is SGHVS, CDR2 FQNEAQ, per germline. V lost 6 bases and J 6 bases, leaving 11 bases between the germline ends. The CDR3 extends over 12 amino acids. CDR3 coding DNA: TGTGCCAGCAGGCGGGGAGGCGCTGAAGCTTTCTTT. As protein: CASRRGGAEAFF.